This T cell receptor (beta chain) is drawn from a study of CDR3 diversity in severe acne. The CDR3 loop spans 15 amino acids. Trimming removed 1 base at V and 2 bases at J, with 11 bases between. Germline-derived CDR1 and CDR2 are LNHDA and SQIVND (reference sequence). This clonotype was seen only a few times. TCRdb fed the PCR reads into MiXCR, producing one record per CDR3 protein. The table records about 85,000 distinct CDR3 sequences, roughly half of them present only once. Material for sequencing was blood. The TCR was taken from a male donor in good health, serving as a control. The genes are TRBV19 and TRBJ2-5; D unresolved. The CDR3 DNA reads as TGTGCCAGTAGTATAGGTTTCAGGAAACAAGAGACCCAGTACTTC. Translating it yields CASSIGFRKQETQYF.